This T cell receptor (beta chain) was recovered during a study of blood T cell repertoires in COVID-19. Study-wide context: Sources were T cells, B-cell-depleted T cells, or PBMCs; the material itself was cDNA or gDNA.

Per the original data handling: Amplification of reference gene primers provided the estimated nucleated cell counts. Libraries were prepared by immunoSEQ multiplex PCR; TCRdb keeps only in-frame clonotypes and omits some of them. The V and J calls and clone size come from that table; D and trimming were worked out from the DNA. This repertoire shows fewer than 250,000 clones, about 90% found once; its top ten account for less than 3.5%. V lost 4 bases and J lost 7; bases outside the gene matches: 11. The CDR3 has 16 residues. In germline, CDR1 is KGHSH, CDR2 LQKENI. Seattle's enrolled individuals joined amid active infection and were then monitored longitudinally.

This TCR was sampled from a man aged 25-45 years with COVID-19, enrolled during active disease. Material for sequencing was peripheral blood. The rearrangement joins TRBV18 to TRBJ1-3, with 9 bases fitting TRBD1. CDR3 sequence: CASSLLRGTGSNTIYF. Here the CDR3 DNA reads TGTGCCAGCTCACTACTCCGTGGGACAGGGTCGAACACCATATATTTT.